These T cell receptor beta chains were read from a single sample in a study of blood T cell repertoires in COVID-19. Assay used: immunoSEQ multiplex PCR; TCRdb lists only in-frame clones, some missing. The data contain 150,000 to 190,000 clones, about 86% of them singletons. Sample: PBMCs or T cells enriched from blood (not recorded which). These receptor sequences come from a man aged 50 to 59 who had recovered from COVID-19. Both conserved end residues are part of each CDR3. Fields, in order: D gene, J gene, clone size, V gene, CDR3 DNA, CDR3 protein. D genes are given only for firm matches. Some rows mark clone size as missing; the rest say once, few, many or name a class of expanded clone.

D: NA
J: TRBJ1-2
size: NA
V: TRBV12-5
DNA: TGTGCTAGTGGTTTGAGGGGCGGCTATGGCTACACCTTC
CDR3: CASGLRGGYGYTF

D: NA
J: TRBJ2-1
size: NA
V: TRBV19
DNA: TGTGCCAGTAGTATAAGAGGGCCCTACAATGAGCAGTTCTTC
CDR3: CASSIRGPYNEQFF

D: TRBD1
J: TRBJ1-2
size: NA
V: TRBV3-1/TRBV3-2
DNA: TGTGCCAGCAGCCGCCCCCACAGGGGAAAAAACTATGGCTACACCTTC
CDR3: CASSRPHRGKNYGYTF

D: NA
J: TRBJ2-5
size: NA
V: TRBV11-3
DNA: TGTGCCAGCAGCTTAGTTTCAGGGCTCAAGGAGACCCAGTACTTC
CDR3: CASSLVSGLKETQYF

D: NA
J: TRBJ1-1
size: once
V: TRBV5-5
DNA: TGTGCCAGCAGCTTGACAGTTGCGACGGATAACACTGAAGCTTTCTTT
CDR3: CASSLTVATDNTEAFF

D: NA
J: TRBJ1-1
size: few
V: TRBV30
DNA: TGTGCCTGGAGTGTGCGCGGGCAGTTTTTGGGTGAAGCTTTCTTT
CDR3: CAWSVRGQFLGEAFF

D: NA
J: TRBJ2-1
size: NA
V: TRBV4-1
DNA: TGCGCCAGCAGCCAAGACAGGCTTGGAGAGCAGTTCTTC
CDR3: CASSQDRLGEQFF

D: NA
J: TRBJ2-1
size: NA
V: TRBV18
DNA: TGTGCCAGCTCACCTACGTTGAGCTCCTACAATGAGCAGTTCTTC
CDR3: CASSPTLSSYNEQFF

D: TRBD1
J: TRBJ1-5
size: NA
V: TRBV27
DNA: TGTGCCAGCAGTCCGGACAGGGGCAATCAGCCCCAGCATTTT
CDR3: CASSPDRGNQPQHF

D: NA
J: TRBJ2-2
size: many
V: TRBV6-4
DNA: TGTGCCAGCAGTGACGCGGGCACCGGGGAGCTGTTTTTT
CDR3: CASSDAGTGELFF

D: TRBD2
J: TRBJ2-3
size: NA
V: TRBV5-1
DNA: TGCGCCAGCAGCTTGGGACTAGCGGGGGCGTCTTACACAGATACGCAGTATTTT
CDR3: CASSLGLAGASYTDTQYF

D: NA
J: TRBJ1-6
size: NA
V: TRBV14
DNA: TGTGCCAGCAGCGCCGGGACAAGCTCCTATAATTCACCCCTCCACTTT
CDR3: CASSAGTSSYNSPLHF

D: NA
J: TRBJ1-3
size: few
V: TRBV29-1
DNA: TGCAGCGCAGACAGGACACTCTCTGGAAACACCATATATTTT
CDR3: CSADRTLSGNTIYF

D: NA
J: TRBJ1-2
size: NA
V: TRBV5-1
DNA: TGCGCCAGCAGCTTGGGGAACAGGGATACGTATGGCTACACCTTC
CDR3: CASSLGNRDTYGYTF

D: TRBD2
J: TRBJ2-1
size: NA
V: TRBV11-3
DNA: TGTGCCAGCAGCTCCGGGACTAGCGGGGGGAGGAATGAGCAGTTCTTC
CDR3: CASSSGTSGGRNEQFF

D: NA
J: TRBJ2-3
size: NA
V: TRBV6-5
DNA: TGTGCCAGCAGTTACACTACTAGCCATACGCAGTATTTT
CDR3: CASSYTTSHTQYF

D: TRBD2
J: TRBJ2-2
size: NA
V: TRBV6-2/TRBV6-3
DNA: TGTGCCAGCAGTTACTCGTACTCGAGCGGGGGGGCCACCGGGGAGCTGTTTTTT
CDR3: CASSYSYSSGGATGELFF

D: NA
J: TRBJ1-5
size: NA
V: TRBV4-2
DNA: TGTGCCAGCAGCCAAGAAGGGGATAGCAATCAGCCCCAGCATTTT
CDR3: CASSQEGDSNQPQHF